The 2 T cell receptor beta chains listed next were all sequenced from one sample in a study of blood T cell repertoires in COVID-19. Method: immunoSEQ multiplex PCR; TCRdb's copy keeps in-frame clones and lacks some. This table holds roughly 340,000 clones, 75% to 90% found once. Specimen: PBMCs or T cells enriched from blood (not recorded which). The receptors were sampled from a man between 18 and 35 years old who had recovered from COVID-19.

This chain joins TRBV5-4 and TRBJ2-3; 7 bases line up with TRBD1. CDR1 SGHNT and CDR2 YYREEE come from the germline V gene (reference sequence). The CDR3 is made up of 16 amino acids. Trimming at V came to 4 bases and at J to 1 base, leaving 9 bases not matched to a gene. In nucleotides, the CDR3 is TGTGCCAGCAGCCTCCGTTTGGACAGGCGCACAGATACGCAGTATTTT. It encodes CASSLRLDRRTDTQYF.

The chain has TRBV7-3 and TRBJ1-2, with 10 bases aligning to TRBD1. The length of the CDR3 is 14 residues. Germline V gives CDR1 SGHTA, CDR2 FQGTGA. V shed 4 bases, J shed 8 bases, and the junction held 7 bases outside the gene matches. CDR3 nucleotide sequence: TGTGCCAGCAGCTCCGGGACAGGGGTTGAGGGCTACACCTTC. Its protein is CASSSGTGVEGYTF.